The 4 T cell receptor beta chains reported below all come from one sample, sequenced in a study of shared clonotypes between healthy human individuals. Using immunoSEQ multiplex PCR, the repertoire was profiled, and TCRdb retains in-frame clones only, with some absent. Of about 2.3 million clones listed, 85% to 95% were seen once; the top ten hold 0.3% to 0.45%. Material: naive CD4+ T cells from PBMCs. The sample's subset: CD45RA+ positively selected. The receptor source for this set is a man in his late teens or twenties in good health. Some clones in this sample may be carry-over from other donors' samples.

The chain uses TRBV6-4 and TRBJ1-5; TRBD1 matches 8 bases. This CDR3 spans 16 amino acids. Trimming cost V 4 bases and J 1 base; bases outside gene matches: 6. Germline V gene data show CDR1 as MRHNA and CDR2 as SNTAGT. The CDR3 nucleotides are TGTGCCAGCAGTGCCCAGGGGGCGCGGAGCAATCAGCCCCAGCATTTT. This sequence encodes CASSAQGARSNQPQHF.

Of note for this clone: Other DNA sequences in this specimen translate into the identical CDR3. This chain uses TRBV5-1 with TRBJ2-2; tentative D call: TRBD2 (5 bases). Trimming cost V 4 bases and J 0 bases, with 10 bases left between them. This CDR3 region has 15 residues. Germline V gives CDR1 SGHRS, CDR2 YFSETQ. The CDR3 reads CASSLLGPNTGELFF. As DNA, the CDR3 is TGCGCCAGCAGCCTACTAGGTCCGAACACCGGGGAGCTGTTTTTT.

The chain combines TRBV19 with TRBJ2-7, with TRBD2 matching over 9 bases. CDR1 LNHDA and CDR2 SQIVND come from the germline V gene (reference sequence). Losses at the gene ends were 10 bases for V and 2 bases for J; bases not matched to a gene: 12. The CDR3 spans 15 residues. CDR3 sequence (DNA): TGTGCCACTAAACCTCTGGCTAGCGGGACCTACGAGCAGTACTTC. This sequence encodes CATKPLASGTYEQYF.

This chain links TRBV5-8 with TRBJ1-2; tentatively, D is TRBD1 (5 bases). The CDR3 covers 16 residues. Per the germline V gene, CDR1 is SGHTS and CDR2 is YDEGEE. V lost 7 bases and J 4 bases, leaving 23 bases between the germline ends. The CDR3 DNA reads TGTGCCAGCCAGTTTTTGAGTGACAGCGGCCGCTATGGCTACACCTTC. Its protein is CASQFLSDSGRYGYTF. The variable domain in full, with the rest retrieved from reference TRBV5-8 and TRBJ1-2, is EAGVTQSPTHLIKTRGQQATLRCSPISGHTSVYWYQQALGLGLQFLLWYDEGEERNRGNFPPRFSGRQFPNYSSELNVNALELEDSALYLCASQFLSDSGRYGYTFGSGTRLTVV.